Detailed here is one T cell receptor (beta chain). The clone's antigen remains unknown. Within one base of it there is no much larger clone, and no base qualities were kept. This entry comes from a study of shared clonotypes between healthy human individuals (TCRdb year 2020). Broadly, across the study: The cohort included three men and a couple of women between 18 and 49 years of age. For each donor, CD4 naive and CD4 memory were each given three plates, CD8 naive was given two plates, and CD8 memory was given one plate. Between about 0.8 and 9 billion PBMCs per donor were obtained by leukapheresis. Different laboratories and diverse techniques were used to prepare libraries and sequence TCR repertoires, to increase sequencing depth and limit assay-specific biases. The study deeply sequenced blood TCR repertoires of about 5 healthy adults to estimate repertoire size and the extent of clonotype sharing between individuals.

Including the terminal cysteine and phenylalanine, the CDR3 comprises 18 residues. Of all the DNA, just the CDR3 is kept, 54 bases in frame from base 1. Reading the germline V gene gives CDR1 ENHRY and CDR2 SYGVKD. The germline ends are 15 bases apart after V is trimmed by 0 bases and J by 0 bases. Beyond this particular receptor, the publication reports: Naive subsets generally had larger estimated clonotype richness than memory subsets. Sampling was limited to blood, and TCR repertoires in tissue likely differ from TCR repertoires in blood. Compared with non-shared clonotypes, the clonotypes found in all four sorted-subset donors had higher generation probabilities. Sharing across a few donors was observed for 5% to 6.5% of naive CD4, under 4% of naive CD8, over 2% of memory CD4, and roughly 0.4% of memory CD8 clonotypes. Rarefaction of sorted-subset datasets indicated incomplete sequencing despite the large sequencing depth. Pairwise subsampling indicated that sequencing depth was expected to affect the degree of clonotype sharing among donors. The small number of donors limited the genetic and exposure-history diversity represented.

Using the deep immunoSEQ assay, multiplex PCR amplified TCR CDR3 regions from genomic DNA. Extracted genomic DNA from each cell subset was spread evenly across all wells of several immunoSEQ 96-well plates, with each plate serving as a replicate. For sorted subsets, 200 to 250 ng of genomic DNA, equivalent to 30,000 or so T cell genomes, went into each replicate PCR. Purified libraries were measured with a Qubit 3.0 fluorometer, size-checked on a Bioanalyzer 2100, and measured again with the KAPA Library Quantification kit. A separate single-read 150-cycle Illumina NextSeq 550 flow cell was used to sequence each immunoSEQ 96-well plate. Per the original workflow: Because the immunoSEQ output included only junctional sequences and no quality scores, the filtering could not be the same as the filtering used for full-length reads. To assign V/J genes and CDR3, sequences were annotated using PyIR, a Python wrapper for IgBLAST v1.9, with IMGT germline references. Any read was removed if the V/J assignment was weak (E-value above 1e-6), the CDR3 was missing, or the read contained stop codons, out-of-frame junctions, or ambiguous translated residues. V3J clonotypes were defined as sequences sharing the same inferred V gene, J gene, and CDR3 amino acid sequence. Percentage overlap between repertoires was computed as shared unique clonotypes divided by the size of the smaller repertoire. Three approaches were used to assess repertoire richness: RTK rarefaction, the Chao1 estimator, and Recon v2.1 estimates of unobserved clonotypes. OLGA was used to compute generation probabilities for all TCRbeta clonotypes that the gDNA method yielded from four donors. TCRdb mirrors the immuneACCESS table, restricted to in-frame sequences. Some clones are absent from its copies; in checked studies, under half trace to an unresolved V gene, and the reason for the others is unknown. V and J calls and clone size are copied from that table; D and trimming were computed from the DNA. This sample lists approximately 1.5 million clones; 95% to 99% were detected once. The top ten clonotypes cover approximately 0.45% of the sample.

The donors were healthy, HIV-negative adults who had no recently reported acute infections or vaccinations. All donors were Caucasian adults living in Nashville, Tennessee, USA. CD4+ T cells were enriched by magnetic negative selection, after which naive cells were positively selected on CD45RA and the negative fraction was taken as the memory subset. Blood was collected by leukapheresis, and PBMCs were isolated by Ficoll-Histopaque density gradient centrifugation and then cryopreserved in liquid nitrogen vapor phase. Analytical flow cytometry was used to check the purity and quantity of each magnetically sorted T cell population. From each sorted fraction, genomic DNA was isolated and quantified by UV absorbance on a Nanodrop 2000c.

The chain was built from TRBV10-3 and TRBJ2-1; TRBD1 is possibly the D segment (5 matching bases). This sequence was found in a man aged 30 to 45 in good health. Sequencing was carried out using naive CD4+ T cells sorted from blood. In the paper's terms, the cell subset or site label means: CD45RA+ positively selected. The CDR3 protein is CAISESIPERGSYNEQFF. The DNA reads as follows: TGTGCCATCAGTGAGTCGATCCCGGAAAGGGGCTCCTACAATGAGCAGTTCTTC.